The 20 T cell receptor beta chains below were found in one sample sequenced in a study of graft-versus-host responses after intestinal transplantation. For these receptors, no antigen is known. Produced via immunoSEQ multiplex PCR; TCRdb's table is partial and in-frame only. This sample has about 100,000 clones, with approximately 84% found just once. The sequencing used unstimulated CD4+ T cells sorted from spleen or lymph node cells, collected before transplant. Receptor source: a human donor who was the organ donor for an intestinal transplant.

This sequence joins TRBV18 and TRBJ1-2, with D perhaps TRBD1 (5 bases). V lost 3 bases and J lost 7, with 21 bases in between. This CDR3 contains 16 residues. Germline lookup yields CDR1 KGHSH and CDR2 LQKENI. This chain's CDR3 is CASSPGQGRSLIGYTF. CDR3 sequence (DNA): TGTGCCAGCTCACCCGGCCAGGGAAGGAGTTTAATTGGCTACACCTTC.

The chain has TRBV4-1 and TRBJ1-6; the D is unclear. CDR3 size: 17 residues. With 3 bases removed from V and 5 bases from J, the gap between germline ends came to 17 bases. Germline CDR1 and CDR2: MGHRA and YSYEKL. The CDR3 DNA sequence: TGCGCCAGCAGCCAGAGCTCTCCCGGAGCTAATAATTCACCCCTCCACTTT. It codes for CASSQSSPGANNSPLHF.

The rearrangement links TRBV30 to TRBJ2-3; 8 positions match TRBD2. The V gene's germline CDR1 is GTSNPN and CDR2 SVGIG (reference sequence). This CDR3 has 15 residues. V was clipped by 0 bases and J by 4 bases; unmatched bases: 6. CDR3 loop: CAWSVRAGGADTQYF. The CDR3 nucleotides read TGTGCCTGGAGTGTACGCGCGGGGGGTGCAGATACGCAGTATTTT.

The rearrangement uses TRBV6-1 and TRBJ1-2; D not resolved. CDR1 and CDR2 (germline): MNHNS, SASEGT. V was pared by 3 bases and J by 8 bases, with 19 bases between. The CDR3 has 15 residues. This CDR3 reads CASSDSVGVAGGYTF. The CDR3 nucleotides are TGTGCCAGCAGTGACAGTGTTGGGGTGGCTGGCGGCTACACCTTC.

V gene TRBV27 combines with J gene TRBJ1-1; 9 bases line up with TRBD1. The V and J ends lost 3 bases and 5 bases, in that order; junction bases with no gene match: 4. Looked up from germline, CDR1 is MNHEY and CDR2 is SMNVEV (reference sequence). The CDR3 contains 14 residues. The CDR3 is CASSFRQGVTEAFF. CDR3 sequence (DNA): TGTGCCAGCAGTTTTCGACAGGGGGTGACTGAAGCTTTCTTT.

V usage is TRBV30 and J usage is TRBJ1-2; a possible D gene is TRBD1 (5 bases). CDR1 is GTSNPN and CDR2 is SVGIG in the germline V gene (reference sequence). V lost 0 bases and J lost 8, with 10 bases in between. This CDR3 spans 12 amino acids. The CDR3 DNA is TGTGCCTGGAGTGTCGGGGCGTTCGGCTACACCTTC. This codes for CAWSVGAFGYTF.

The V call is TRBV7-9, the J call TRBJ1-3, with D perhaps matching TRBD1 (5 bases). Trimming cost V 5 bases and J 4 bases, with 9 bases left between them. The CDR3 contains 13 residues. Looked up from germline, CDR1 is SEHNR and CDR2 is FQNEAQ (reference sequence). In DNA, the CDR3 is TGTGCCAGCAGCCGGACACTCGGAAACACCATATATTTT. It is translated as CASSRTLGNTIYF.

The genes are TRBV20-1 and TRBJ1-4; D is undetermined. The CDR3 runs to 11 residues. V shed 3 bases and J shed 8 bases, with 7 bases lying between them. CDR1 DFQATT and CDR2 SNEGSKA come from the germline V gene (reference sequence). As DNA, the CDR3 is TGCAGTGCTAGTGGTTGGGAAAAACTGTTTTTT. Amino acids: CSASGWEKLFF.

The genes are TRBV6-5 and TRBJ1-2; D not resolved. Germline CDR1 reads MNHEY; CDR2 reads SVGAGI. V dropped 0 bases and J dropped 3 bases, with 8 bases sitting between them. The CDR3 consists of 14 residues. The CDR3 sequence is CASSYSGPDYGYTF. CDR3 nucleotide sequence: TGTGCCAGCAGTTACTCAGGGCCTGACTATGGCTACACCTTC.

V usage is TRBV30 and J usage is TRBJ1-2; D not certain. The CDR3 is 14 residues long. V was shortened by 0 bases and J by 0 bases, with 8 bases between the two germline ends. Germline CDR1 GTSNPN, CDR2 SVGIG (reference sequence). CDR3: CAWSVPYPNYGYTF. CDR3 nucleotides: TGTGCCTGGAGTGTACCGTACCCTAACTATGGCTACACCTTC.

This rearrangement joins TRBV14 to TRBJ1-1; D ambiguous. Trimming cost V 1 base and J 0 bases, with 9 bases left between them. There are 15 residues in the CDR3. Germline V gives CDR1 SGHDN, CDR2 FVKESK. The CDR3 DNA reads TGTGCCAGCAGCCAAGGAGGCCCTTTGAACACTGAAGCTTTCTTT. This translates into CASSQGGPLNTEAFF.

This sequence joins TRBV28 and TRBJ2-1; TRBD1 agrees at 9 bases. V shed 4 bases and J 9 bases; nucleotides not matched to a gene: 10. Germline CDR1 MDHEN, CDR2 SYDVKM. There are 15 residues in the CDR3. CDR3 coding DNA: TGTGCCAGCAGTTCGGCGGGACAGGGTCCTCGTGAGCAGTTCTTC. Encoded protein: CASSSAGQGPREQFF.

The V gene is TRBV27, the J gene TRBJ2-1, with D tentatively TRBD1 or TRBD2 (5 bases each). Per the germline V gene, CDR1 is MNHEY and CDR2 is SMNVEV (reference sequence). The CDR3 extends over 14 amino acids. V was trimmed by 2 bases and J by 9 bases, leaving 14 bases between them. The CDR3 DNA reads as TGTGCCAGCAGTTTACGGGGACCCCCGGGTGAGCAGTTCTTC. This encodes CASSLRGPPGEQFF.

The V and J genes are TRBV30 and TRBJ1-2; D is uncertain. Germline CDR1 GTSNPN, CDR2 SVGIG (reference sequence). CDR3 size: 14 residues. Between the trimmed V and J ends, which lost 0 bases and 4 bases, there was a span of 12 bases. CDR3 in amino acids: CAWSVGRLSYGYTF. The CDR3 region has the DNA TGTGCCTGGAGTGTAGGCAGGCTTTCCTATGGCTACACCTTC.

The rearrangement links TRBV11-2 to TRBJ1-1; 7 bases are a match to TRBD1. The germline V gene encodes CDR1 SGHAT and CDR2 FQNNGV. The CDR3 is made up of 15 amino acids. With 1 base clipped from V and 5 bases from J, the junction kept 7 bases outside the gene matches. The chain's CDR3 is CASSLAEGRGTEAFF. In DNA, the CDR3 is TGTGCCAGCAGCTTAGCGGAGGGCAGGGGGACTGAAGCTTTCTTT.

The chain carries TRBV10-3 and TRBJ1-3; no reliable D call. Trimming shortened V by 10 bases and J by 0 bases, and 13 bases separated the two germline ends. The CDR3 runs to 14 residues. Germline CDR1 reads ENHRY; CDR2 reads SYGVKD. The DNA of the CDR3 is TGTGCCACGACCGATGCGAGCTCTGGAAACACCATATATTTT. Translating it yields CATTDASSGNTIYF.

This clone was detected only a few times. The rearrangement uses TRBV6-5 and TRBJ2-5, with 7 bases matching TRBD2. Germline loops: CDR1 MNHEY, CDR2 SVGAGI. The ends lost 4 bases at V and 5 bases at J; junction bases unmatched: 4. CDR3 length: 13 amino acids. CDR3 bases: TGTGCCAGCAGTTCGAGGGGAGGGGAGACCCAGTACTTC. Amino acid sequence: CASSSRGGETQYF.

Only one count was recorded for this clone. The chain uses TRBV19 and TRBJ1-6; the D is unclear. Germline loops: CDR1 LNHDA, CDR2 SQIVND (reference sequence). This CDR3 has 17 amino acids. Trimming left V 6 bases short and J 1 base short, with 16 bases between. The CDR3, as DNA: TGTGCCAGTAGCCGCTATGACGACTTGTCCTATAATTCACCCCTCCACTTT. Translation: CASSRYDDLSYNSPLHF.

The V gene is TRBV28, the J gene TRBJ2-7; D is possibly TRBD2 (6 bases). Between the trimmed V and J ends, which lost 4 bases and 3 bases, there was a span of 10 bases. The CDR3 extends over 13 amino acids. From germline, CDR1 is MDHEN and CDR2 SYDVKM. CDR3 region: CASSSPGVYEQYF. The CDR3 region has the DNA TGTGCCAGCAGTTCCCCGGGGGTCTACGAGCAGTACTTC.

This CDR3 reads CASSDRSSYNSPLHF. In DNA, the CDR3 is TGTGCCAGCAGTGACAGGAGCTCCTATAATTCACCCCTCCACTTT. The genes are TRBV27 and TRBJ1-6; D is possibly TRBD1 (6 bases). The CDR3 totals 15 residues. V lost 5 bases, J lost 0 bases, and 8 bases lay in between. Germline V gene data show CDR1 as MNHEY and CDR2 as SMNVEV (reference sequence).